These 31 T cell receptor beta chains were all obtained from the same sample, sequenced in a study of blood T cell repertoires in COVID-19. Method: immunoSEQ multiplex PCR; TCRdb's copy keeps in-frame clones and lacks some. The sample yields some 350,000 clones, around 90% seen once. The material sequenced was peripheral blood. These receptors all come from a woman aged 25 to 45 with COVID-19, enrolled during active disease.

This clone was seen once. The V call is TRBV9, the J call TRBJ2-3; a weak D match, TRBD2 (5 bases). V was trimmed by 2 bases and J by 2 bases, leaving 12 bases between them. Germline values: CDR1 SGDLS, CDR2 YYNGEE. The CDR3 is 15 residues long. The CDR3 protein is CASSVRGWDTDTQYF. DNA of the CDR3: TGTGCCAGCAGCGTTAGAGGGTGGGACACAGATACGCAGTATTTT.

The chain joins TRBV25-1 to TRBJ2-1; tentatively, D is TRBD2 (5 bases). V shed 7 bases and J shed 3 bases, with 7 bases lying between them. Germline values: CDR1 MGHDK, CDR2 SYGVNS. The CDR3 length is 12 residues. CDR3 coding DNA: TGTGCCAGCAATGCGGGCTACAATGAGCAGTTCTTC. It specifies CASNAGYNEQFF. The complete variable domain, with remaining parts taken from reference TRBV25-1 and TRBJ2-1, reads EADIYQTPRYLVIGTGKKITLECSQTMGHDKMYWYQQDPGMELHLIHYSYGVNSTEKGDLSSESTVSRIRTEHFPLTLESARPSHTSQYLCASNAGYNEQFFGPGTRLTVL.

This clone was seen only a few times. The chain couples TRBV10-1 to TRBJ2-3; 9 bases match TRBD2. J lost 2 bases, V lost 3 bases, and 6 bases had no gene match. Germline CDR1 is WNHNN and CDR2 is SYGVQD (reference sequence). This CDR3 is built from 16 residues. The CDR3: CASSDSSGDLTDTQYF. The CDR3, as DNA: TGCGCCAGCAGTGACTCTAGCGGGGATCTCACAGATACGCAGTATTTT.

The J gene is TRBJ1-3, the V gene TRBV28; perhaps TRBD1 as D (5 bases). Deletions cut 5 bases from V and 3 bases from J, with 14 bases between. The CDR3 loop spans 15 amino acids. Germline V CDR1 and CDR2: MDHEN, SYDVKM. CDR3 loop: CASSPSGGSGNTIYF. CDR3 bases: TGTGCCAGCAGTCCCTCTGGGGGGAGTGGAAACACCATATATTTT.

The chain combines TRBV29-1 with TRBJ2-5, with 7 bases fitting TRBD2. This CDR3 has 13 amino acids. Per germline, CDR1 SQVTM and CDR2 ANQGSEA. J gave up 1 base and V 6 bases, and 5 bases lay outside the gene matches. The CDR3 sequence: CSVGLAVQETQYF. CDR3 sequence (DNA): TGCAGCGTGGGCCTAGCGGTCCAAGAGACCCAGTACTTC.

The chain employs TRBV7-9 and TRBJ2-1; TRBD2 agrees at 8 bases. The CDR3 sequence is 15 residues long. V was clipped by 2 bases and J by 8 bases; unmatched bases: 8. CDR1 is SEHNR, CDR2 FQNEAQ, per germline (reference sequence). CDR3 residues: CASSLNGRALDEQFF. The CDR3 nucleotides read TGTGCCAGCAGCTTAAACGGGAGGGCTTTGGATGAGCAGTTCTTC.

This chain joins TRBV6-2 or TRBV6-3 and TRBJ2-1; 9 bases line up with TRBD1. J lost 7 bases, V lost 1 base, and 5 bases had no gene match. CDR1 and CDR2 (germline): MNHEY, SVGEGT. The CDR3 loop spans 15 amino acids. CDR3 sequence: CASSYLRQGENEQFF. As DNA, the CDR3 is TGTGCCAGCAGTTACTTACGACAGGGGGAAAATGAGCAGTTCTTC.

The rearrangement uses TRBV9 and TRBJ1-5; 7 bases align to TRBD1. Looked up from germline, CDR1 is SGDLS and CDR2 is YYNGEE. This CDR3 spans 17 amino acids. J gave up 3 bases and V 5 bases, and 14 bases lay outside the gene matches. CDR3 amino acids: CASSPRRTRGDNQPQHF. In DNA, the CDR3 is TGTGCCAGCAGTCCAAGACGGACCAGGGGGGACAATCAGCCCCAGCATTTT.

The rearrangement joins TRBV9 to TRBJ2-3; 9 bases agree with TRBD2. Trimming took 3 bases from V and 4 from J; bases not matched to a gene: 3. This CDR3 has 14 amino acids. The germline gives CDR1 SGDLS, CDR2 YYNGEE. The CDR3 nucleotides are TGTGCCAGCAGCGCCAGCGGGGGGCCAGATACGCAGTATTTT. Translated: CASSASGGPDTQYF.

The chain employs TRBV4-1 and TRBJ2-5; D remains ambiguous. The CDR3 covers 13 residues. Between the trimmed V and J ends, which lost 0 bases and 9 bases, there was a span of 11 bases. Germline CDR1 reads MGHRA; CDR2 reads YSYEKL. The CDR3 is CASSQERSEAQYF. DNA for the CDR3: TGCGCCAGCAGCCAAGAAAGAAGCGAGGCCCAGTACTTC.

This clone was detected only once. The chain carries TRBV3-1 (or the pseudogene TRBV3-2) and TRBJ1-2; TRBD1 is a possible D gene (6 bases). V lost 0 bases, J lost 7 bases, and 9 bases lay in between. This CDR3 has 13 residues. Germline V gene sequence: CDR1 LGHDT, CDR2 YNNKEL (reference sequence). The CDR3 DNA sequence: TGTGCCAGCAGCCAAGATCTACAGGGTGGCTACACCTTC. Its translation is CASSQDLQGGYTF.

This chain links TRBV6-2 or TRBV6-3 with TRBJ1-1; the match to TRBD1 covers 9 bases. The V and J ends lost 4 bases and 10 bases, in that order; junction bases with no gene match: 7. CDR3 length equals 13 residues. CDR1 and CDR2 (germline): MNHEY, SVGEGT. CDR3 sequence: CASSSHRGRGAFF. The CDR3 nucleotides read TGTGCCAGCAGTTCACACAGGGGGCGCGGAGCTTTCTTT.

The chain uses TRBV19 and TRBJ2-7; 7 bases are shared with TRBD1. Germline CDR1 and CDR2: LNHDA and SQIVND (reference sequence). This CDR3 has 14 residues. The J segment lost 2 bases and the V segment lost 4 bases, leaving 5 bases of the junction unmatched. CDR3 in DNA: TGTGCCAGTAGTACATACAGGGGAGCCTACGAGCAGTACTTC. This codes for CASSTYRGAYEQYF.

This chain links TRBV28 with TRBJ2-7, with 13 bases matching TRBD2. The CDR3 is 15 residues long. V lost 6 bases and J lost 2; bases outside the gene matches: 4. Looked up from germline, CDR1 is MDHEN and CDR2 is SYDVKM. For the CDR3, the DNA is TGTGCCAGCAGCCCGACTAGCGGGGGGACCTACGAGCAGTACTTC. This translates into CASSPTSGGTYEQYF.

The gene calls are TRBV20-1 and TRBJ2-5, with D maybe TRBD2 (5 bases). The CDR3 runs to 12 residues. Germline V lookup: CDR1 DFQATT, CDR2 SNEGSKA (reference sequence). V was cut by 3 bases and J by 5 bases, with 10 bases left in between. This CDR3 is CSASTEGETQYF. CDR3 nucleotides: TGCAGTGCTAGTACTGAGGGCGAGACCCAGTACTTC.

V gene TRBV6-5 combines with J gene TRBJ1-2; 7 positions agree with TRBD1. After removal of 2 bases from V and 1 base from J, the junction contained 7 bases not matched to a gene. The germline V gene encodes CDR1 MNHEY and CDR2 SVGAGI. The CDR3 runs 16 residues. CDR3 sequence (DNA): TGTGCCAGCAGTTACCCTGCCAGGGGGAATAACTATGGCTACACCTTC. Protein product: CASSYPARGNNYGYTF.

This clone showed up just once. The V gene is TRBV4-3, the J gene TRBJ1-2, with TRBD1 matching over 7 bases. The V and J ends lost 5 bases and 4 bases, in that order; junction bases with no gene match: 10. Germline-derived CDR1 and CDR2 are LGHNA and YSLEER. The CDR3 is made up of 15 amino acids. The CDR3: CASSDLTGIPYGYTF. The CDR3 DNA is TGCGCCAGCAGCGACCTGACAGGGATCCCCTATGGCTACACCTTC.

This sequence joins TRBV19 and TRBJ2-2; weak D call: TRBD1 (5 bases). Germline CDR1 LNHDA, CDR2 SQIVND (reference sequence). There are 15 residues in the CDR3. V lost 7 bases to trimming and J lost 2 bases, with 14 bases between them. In DNA form, the CDR3 reads TGTGCCAGTAATCGGTGGGGCCTTAACACCGGGGAGCTGTTTTTT. Residues: CASNRWGLNTGELFF.

The chain has TRBV6-4 and TRBJ2-2; TRBD2 agrees at 8 bases. This CDR3 comprises 21 residues. V was clipped by 0 bases and J by 4 bases; unmatched bases: 19. Germline V gene sequence: CDR1 MRHNA, CDR2 SNTAGT. The DNA for the CDR3 is TGTGCCAGCAGTGACTCGAAGAACAGCGGTGGCGGGGGGTCCCTCACCGGGGAGCTGTTTTTT. Translation gives CASSDSKNSGGGGSLTGELFF.

The chain recombines TRBV14 with TRBJ2-1; 7 bases agree with TRBD1. The length of the CDR3 is 13 residues. Per germline, CDR1 SGHDN and CDR2 FVKESK. V shed 0 bases, J shed 9 bases, and the junction held 2 bases outside the gene matches. The CDR3 spells CASSQEYRGEQFF. The CDR3 DNA follows: TGTGCCAGCAGCCAAGAGTACAGGGGTGAGCAGTTCTTC.

This chain links TRBV5-1 with TRBJ2-2, with TRBD2 matching over 14 bases. This CDR3 has 17 residues. CDR1 and CDR2 from the germline V gene are SGHRS and YFSETQ. Germline trimming cut 4 bases from V and 7 bases from J; bases unmatched to any gene: 9. CDR3 in amino acids: CASSPMGLAGVHGELFF. CDR3 coding DNA: TGCGCCAGCAGCCCAATGGGACTAGCGGGAGTTCACGGGGAGCTGTTTTTT. Looking up the rest from reference TRBV5-1 and TRBJ2-2 gives the full variable domain: KAGVTQTPRYLIKTRGQQVTLSCSPISGHRSVSWYQQTPGQGLQFLFEYFSETQRNKGNFPGRFSGRQFSNSRSEMNVSTLELGDSALYLCASSPMGLAGVHGELFFGEGSRLTVL.

V gene TRBV11-2 combines with J gene TRBJ2-7, with TRBD2 matching over 8 bases. The CDR3 spans 13 residues. The germline V gene encodes CDR1 SGHAT and CDR2 FQNNGV. V lost 5 bases and J lost 5; bases outside the gene matches: 5. Here the CDR3 DNA reads TGTGCCAGCAGCCGGGGGGGGAGGAACGAGCAGTACGTC. Its translation is CASSRGGRNEQYV.

This chain joins TRBV4-3 and TRBJ1-2; maybe TRBD1 (6 bases). This CDR3 spans 15 amino acids. V was clipped by 1 base and J by 9 bases, with 18 bases between them. Germline CDR1 and CDR2: LGHNA and YSLEER. CDR3 protein: CASSQAVQGGGRYTF. In DNA form, the CDR3 reads TGCGCCAGCAGCCAAGCGGTACAGGGCGGAGGCCGCTACACCTTC.

This chain connects TRBV10-3 to TRBJ2-5, with 9 bases that match TRBD2. J gave up 5 bases and V 4 bases, and 11 bases lay outside the gene matches. CDR3 length: 16 amino acids. The germline gives CDR1 ENHRY, CDR2 SYGVKD. Here the CDR3 reads CAISAGVAGVGETQYF. In DNA form, the CDR3 reads TGTGCCATCAGTGCTGGGGTAGCGGGAGTAGGTGAGACCCAGTACTTC.

The chain combines TRBV11-3 with TRBJ2-1; D may be TRBD2 (5 bases). CDR1 and CDR2 (germline): SGHNT, YENEEA. The V and J ends lost 6 bases and 3 bases respectively, with 15 bases between them. This CDR3 spans 15 amino acids. Here the CDR3 DNA reads TGTGCCAGCAGTCCGGACTCTTACCTCTACAATGAGCAGTTCTTC. It specifies CASSPDSYLYNEQFF.

This chain joins TRBV19 and TRBJ1-5, with 8 positions matching TRBD1. The V gene's germline CDR1 is LNHDA and CDR2 SQIVND (reference sequence). The J segment lost 7 bases and the V segment lost 4 bases, leaving 9 bases of the junction unmatched. The CDR3 totals 15 residues. Written as DNA, the CDR3 is TGTGCCAGTAGTACGGCCACGGACAGGGCACAGCCCCAGCATTTT. This encodes CASSTATDRAQPQHF.

The chain combines TRBV27 with TRBJ1-6, with D possibly being TRBD1 (6 bases). The CDR3 contains 17 residues. Germline CDR1 is MNHEY and CDR2 is SMNVEV (reference sequence). Trimming removed 1 base from V and 4 bases from J, with 14 bases in between. The CDR3 DNA reads as TGTGCCAGCAGTTTATGGGGGGGGCGCGCTTATAATTCACCCCTCCACTTT. As protein: CASSLWGGRAYNSPLHF.

The chain uses TRBV6-5 and TRBJ1-2; D is ambiguous. Germline V gene data show CDR1 as MNHEY and CDR2 as SVGAGI. The V and J ends lost 6 bases and 0 bases respectively, with 8 bases between them. This CDR3 comprises 13 residues. Written as DNA, the CDR3 is TGTGCCAGCAGCCCGACAACTAACTATGGCTACACCTTC. This sequence encodes CASSPTTNYGYTF.

V gene TRBV4-2 combines with J gene TRBJ2-2; D is possibly TRBD1 (6 bases). The CDR3 is 15 amino acids. From germline, CDR1 is LGHNA and CDR2 YNFKEQ. V lost 4 bases, J lost 6 bases, and 15 bases lay in between. CDR3 sequence reads: CASSLSSGTPGELFF. The CDR3 DNA reads as TGTGCCAGCAGCCTATCATCCGGGACACCCGGGGAGCTGTTTTTT.

The CDR3 loop is CAILSSGNTIYF. As DNA, the CDR3 is TGTGCCATCCTGAGCTCTGGAAACACCATATATTTT. The chain links TRBV10-3 to TRBJ1-3; no reliable D call. Trimming took 8 bases from V and 0 from J, leaving 5 bases between them. In germline, CDR1 is ENHRY, CDR2 SYGVKD. There are 12 residues in the CDR3.

This rearrangement joins TRBV7-8 to TRBJ2-1, with 7 positions matching TRBD2. The V gene's germline CDR1 is SGHVS and CDR2 FQNEAQ. Unmatched junction bases numbered 12, after V lost 6 bases and J lost 4 bases. The CDR3 consists of 16 residues. The CDR3 protein is CASRLGEGLSYNEQFF. DNA of the CDR3: TGTGCCAGCAGACTGGGGGAGGGCCTGTCTTACAATGAGCAGTTCTTC.